This T cell receptor (beta chain) is from a study of cytomegalovirus exposure and HLA in healthy donors. Looking at the study overall: Findings of an earlier analysis included about 100 million unique TCR beta sequences from about 180 million T cells.

The CDR3 is made up of 11 amino acids. V was trimmed by 7 bases and J by 8 bases, leaving 11 bases between them. The germline gives CDR1 WNHNN, CDR2 SYGVQD (reference sequence). The study ran its PCR with 60 Vbeta and 13 Jbeta primers. The repertoire was sequenced with immunoSEQ multiplex PCR; TCRdb's copy has only in-frame clones and lacks some. The sample data list 100,000 to 150,000 clones. The sequencing input was PBMCs. This chain links TRBV10-1 with TRBJ1-2, with no clear D. This sequence originates from a man aged 18 to 30 in good health and CMV-seronegative. The CDR3 is CASTALRGYTF. Written as DNA, the CDR3 is TGCGCCAGCACTGCCCTGCGGGGCTACACCTTC.